Listed here are 32 T cell receptor beta chains from one sample, sequenced in a study of cytomegalovirus exposure and HLA in healthy donors. Sequencing was performed with immunoSEQ multiplex PCR; in TCRdb, only in-frame clones are kept and a portion is missing. Among around 350,000 clones, about nine tenths were seen once, and the ten largest hold roughly 0.8%. The specimen sequenced was PBMCs. The source of these receptors is a young woman in good health and CMV-seronegative.

The rearrangement links TRBV4-1 to TRBJ2-7; TRBD2 aligns across 7 bases. With V trimmed by 2 bases and J by 7 bases, 8 bases remained unmatched. The CDR3 is made up of 14 amino acids. The germline V gene encodes CDR1 MGHRA and CDR2 YSYEKL. The CDR3 DNA is TGCGCCAGCAGCCAACGGGGGGATTCGGGGGAGCAGTACTTC. Translated: CASSQRGDSGEQYF.

The rearrangement joins TRBV6-5 to TRBJ1-1, with TRBD1 matching over 7 bases. The V gene's germline CDR1 is MNHEY and CDR2 SVGAGI. The V and J ends lost 0 bases and 11 bases, in that order; junction bases with no gene match: 9. The CDR3 loop spans 14 amino acids. The CDR3 region is CASSYSGTAPKAFF. CDR3 sequence (DNA): TGTGCCAGCAGTTACTCCGGGACAGCTCCTAAGGCTTTCTTT.

This clone was detected a few times. Other DNA sequences of this sample code for an identical CDR3. V usage is TRBV5-4 and J usage is TRBJ2-7; 7 positions match TRBD2. There are 14 residues in the CDR3. V was clipped by 0 bases and J by 4 bases; unmatched bases: 4. Germline CDR1 reads SGHNT; CDR2 reads YYREEE (reference sequence). CDR3 amino acids: CASSLGQGGYEQYF. The DNA of the CDR3 is TGTGCCAGCAGCTTGGGGCAGGGAGGGTACGAGCAGTACTTC.

The chain recombines TRBV5-4 with TRBJ2-7, with TRBD2 matching over 12 bases. The V gene's germline CDR1 is SGHNT and CDR2 YYREEE (reference sequence). The CDR3 runs to 15 residues. The trim removed 3 bases at V and 4 bases at J, leaving 5 bases unmatched. In nucleotides, the CDR3 is TGTGCCAGCAGCTGGGGACTAGCGGGTAATTACGAGCAGTACTTC. Protein sequence: CASSWGLAGNYEQYF.

V usage is TRBV7-2 and J usage is TRBJ2-7, with TRBD1 as a possible D gene (6 bases). The CDR3 contains 14 residues. Germline V gene data show CDR1 as SGHTA and CDR2 as FQGNSA. With 4 bases removed from V and 6 bases from J, the gap between germline ends came to 16 bases. CDR3 sequence (DNA): TGTGCCAGCAGCTCCTTACTCCAGGGGTTCGAGCAGTACTTC. Amino acids: CASSSLLQGFEQYF.

On this clone itself: Other DNA sequences of this sample code for an identical CDR3. The rearrangement joins TRBV28 to TRBJ2-7; TRBD1 matches 7 bases. V shed 7 bases and J 5 bases; nucleotides not matched to a gene: 2. CDR3 length: 11 amino acids. CDR1 and CDR2 (germline): MDHEN, SYDVKM. The CDR3: CASKDRNEQYF. CDR3 coding DNA: TGTGCCAGCAAGGACAGGAACGAGCAGTACTTC.

CDR3 nucleotides: TGTGCCTGGAGAGCAGGCGGGGAGCAGTACTTC. Encoded protein: CAWRAGGEQYF. The rearrangement links TRBV30 to TRBJ2-7, with a tentative D call TRBD2 (5 bases). Germline V CDR1 and CDR2: GTSNPN, SVGIG (reference sequence). The CDR3 consists of 11 residues. V was pared by 3 bases and J by 7 bases, with 10 bases between.

The V gene is TRBV2, the J gene TRBJ1-3, with D unresolved. The CDR3 runs to 12 residues. Between the trimmed V and J ends, which lost 1 base and 9 bases, there was a span of 7 bases. The germline CDR1 and CDR2 sequences are SNHLY and FYNNEI. The CDR3 spells CASSEEASTIYF. In nucleotides, the CDR3 is TGTGCCAGCAGTGAAGAGGCTAGCACCATATATTTT.

This clone was seen a few times. CDR3 in amino acids: CATRWGSNDSPLHF. The CDR3 DNA reads as TGTGCCACCCGCTGGGGCAGCAACGATTCACCCCTCCACTTT. This sequence joins TRBV6-5 and TRBJ1-6; possibly TRBD1 for D (5 bases). The CDR3 covers 14 residues. Looked up from germline, CDR1 is MNHEY and CDR2 is SVGAGI. V was clipped by 10 bases and J by 8 bases, with 18 bases between them.

This clone came up once. The chain carries TRBV6-6 and TRBJ1-2; no clear D gene. This CDR3 has 16 amino acids. Trimming removed 0 bases from V and 1 base from J, with 12 bases in between. Germline CDR1 MNHNY, CDR2 SVGAGI (reference sequence). In nucleotides, the CDR3 is TGTGCCAGCAGTTACTCCGGGATTCACGATAACTATGGCTACACCTTC. Its protein product is CASSYSGIHDNYGYTF.

The chain is built from TRBV27 and TRBJ1-1; D unresolved. V lost 6 bases to trimming and J lost 0 bases, with 11 bases between them. Germline CDR1 reads MNHEY; CDR2 reads SMNVEV (reference sequence). The length of the CDR3 is 14 residues. The CDR3 sequence is CASRNRTMNTEAFF. In nucleotides, the CDR3 is TGTGCCAGCAGGAACCGCACAATGAACACTGAAGCTTTCTTT.

The chain employs TRBV6-5 and TRBJ1-2; 9 bases align to TRBD1. The CDR3 sequence is 14 residues long. The V segment lost 6 bases and the J segment 1 base; nucleotides outside the gene matches: 3. CDR1 is MNHEY, CDR2 SVGAGI, per germline. This chain's CDR3 is CASSRDRDNYGYTF. The CDR3 DNA is TGTGCCAGCAGCCGGGACAGGGATAACTATGGCTACACCTTC.

This clone has more than one count but fewer than ten. This same CDR3 is encoded by further DNA sequences in the sample. This chain links TRBV30 with TRBJ1-6, with 9 bases matching TRBD1. J lost 7 bases, V lost 3 bases, and 1 base had no gene match. CDR3 length: 13 amino acids. CDR1 is GTSNPN and CDR2 is SVGIG in the germline V gene (reference sequence). The CDR3 DNA is TGTGCCTGGAGCGGACAGGGGAATTCACCCCTCCACTTT. This gives the protein CAWSGQGNSPLHF.

This clone appeared a single time. The chain has TRBV2 and TRBJ1-4; TRBD1 agrees at 10 bases. Trimming at V came to 5 bases and at J to 7 bases, leaving 4 bases not matched to a gene. The CDR3 is made up of 14 amino acids. Germline loops: CDR1 SNHLY, CDR2 FYNNEI. CDR3 sequence reads: CASSRGQGSEKLFF. CDR3 bases: TGTGCCAGCAGTAGGGGACAGGGGAGTGAAAAACTGTTTTTT.

This clone appeared once. The chain carries TRBV5-1 and TRBJ2-1, with D perhaps TRBD2 (6 bases). Trimming left V 3 bases short and J 6 bases short, with 25 bases between. Germline CDR1 SGHRS, CDR2 YFSETQ. This CDR3 spans 18 amino acids. The CDR3, as DNA: TGCGCCAGCAGCTCCCGACTAGTTATTGTATCCTCGGTCAATGAGCAGTTCTTC. Amino acids: CASSSRLVIVSSVNEQFF.

This clone was recorded once. The rearrangement links TRBV27 to TRBJ2-4; 7 bases line up with TRBD1. This CDR3 has 16 amino acids. The J segment lost 0 bases and the V segment lost 5 bases, leaving 7 bases of the junction unmatched. Germline values: CDR1 MNHEY, CDR2 SMNVEV (reference sequence). The CDR3 DNA reads as TGTGCCAGCAGTACCCGAGGGACAGTAGCCAAAAACATTCAGTACTTC. It codes for CASSTRGTVAKNIQYF.

This clone was found a few times. The chain joins TRBV30 to TRBJ1-2; TRBD1 matches at 8 bases. CDR3 length: 14 residues. Germline CDR1 and CDR2: GTSNPN and SVGIG (reference sequence). Losses at the gene ends were 2 bases for V and 8 bases for J; bases not matched to a gene: 10. The CDR3 DNA is TGTGCCTGGAGTCCTGGACAGGGTGTGGGAGGCTACACCTTC. Amino acids: CAWSPGQGVGGYTF.

The V call is TRBV5-5, the J call TRBJ2-7; 8 bases align to TRBD2. The ends lost 5 bases at V and 2 bases at J; junction bases unmatched: 6. The CDR3 extends over 14 amino acids. Germline lookup yields CDR1 SGHKS and CDR2 YYEKEE (reference sequence). CDR3: CASSKRERPYEQYF. The DNA for the CDR3 is TGTGCCAGCAGTAAGCGGGAGCGCCCCTACGAGCAGTACTTC.

The V call is TRBV30, the J call TRBJ2-7, with 9 bases that match TRBD1. The germline V gene encodes CDR1 GTSNPN and CDR2 SVGIG (reference sequence). The trim removed 1 base at V and 5 bases at J, leaving 6 bases unmatched. The CDR3 runs to 14 residues. The CDR3 nucleotides are TGTGCCTGGAGTGGGGACAGGGAATTACACGAGCAGTACTTC. Protein: CAWSGDRELHEQYF.

The chain recombines TRBV28 with TRBJ2-3, with 7 bases that match TRBD2. From germline, CDR1 is MDHEN and CDR2 SYDVKM. The J segment lost 3 bases and the V segment lost 5 bases, leaving 8 bases of the junction unmatched. CDR3 length: 15 amino acids. The CDR3 region has the DNA TGTGCCAGCAGTCCATTGACTAGCCTTACAGATACGCAGTATTTT. As protein: CASSPLTSLTDTQYF.

This sequence joins TRBV28 and TRBJ1-2; D gene ambiguous. This CDR3 is 13 amino acids long. Germline lookup yields CDR1 MDHEN and CDR2 SYDVKM. The V gene lost 3 bases and the J gene lost 8 bases, with 13 bases spanning the gap. The DNA for the CDR3 is TGTGCCAGCAGTTTTCAGAGGGTTCCAGGCTACACCTTC. This gives the protein CASSFQRVPGYTF.

The V gene is TRBV6-5, the J gene TRBJ2-7, with 11 positions matching TRBD1. Germline V gene lookup returns CDR1 MNHEY and CDR2 SVGAGI. The CDR3 sequence is 16 residues long. V dropped 2 bases and J dropped 3; count of bases not matched to a gene: 6. CDR3 region: CASSYGGTGGLYEQYF. CDR3 bases: TGTGCCAGCAGTTACGGCGGGACAGGGGGTCTCTACGAGCAGTACTTC.

This rearrangement joins TRBV4-1 to TRBJ2-7; the match to TRBD2 covers 9 bases. J was trimmed by 0 bases and V by 6 bases; bases with no gene match: 9. Germline CDR1 reads MGHRA; CDR2 reads YSYEKL. The CDR3 is made up of 16 amino acids. As DNA, the CDR3 is TGCGCCAGCAGTCCACCAGCTAGCGGGGTCTCCTACGAGCAGTACTTC. Its protein is CASSPPASGVSYEQYF.

In DNA form, the CDR3 reads TGCGCCAGCAGCTTGATCCGGGACAGGGGGACAGATACGCAGTATTTT. Residues: CASSLIRDRGTDTQYF. The chain couples TRBV5-1 to TRBJ2-3; 11 nucleotides line up with TRBD1. J was trimmed by 3 bases and V by 1 base; bases with no gene match: 4. The CDR3 spans 16 residues. CDR1 SGHRS and CDR2 YFSETQ come from the germline V gene.

V usage is TRBV5-1 and J usage is TRBJ1-3, with D possibly being TRBD1 (5 bases). Trimming removed 0 bases from V and 4 bases from J, with 8 bases in between. The germline V gene encodes CDR1 SGHRS and CDR2 YFSETQ. CDR3 length equals 14 residues. The CDR3, as DNA: TGCGCCAGCAGCTTGGAAGGGGAAGGAAACACCATATATTTT. This gives the protein CASSLEGEGNTIYF.

V gene TRBV6-5 combines with J gene TRBJ2-1, with TRBD2 matching 8 bases. With V trimmed by 0 bases and J by 9 bases, 7 bases remained unmatched. The CDR3 consists of 15 residues. CDR1 is MNHEY, CDR2 SVGAGI, per germline. The CDR3 region has the DNA TGTGCCAGCAGTTACTCCGCGGGAGGCGGGGGTGAGCAGTTCTTC. Its translation: CASSYSAGGGGEQFF.

This clone was observed a single time. The V call is TRBV28, the J call TRBJ2-1; D gene ambiguous. From germline, CDR1 is MDHEN and CDR2 SYDVKM. Trimming shortened V by 3 bases and J by 3 bases, and 12 bases separated the two germline ends. The CDR3 totals 15 residues. In DNA form, the CDR3 reads TGTGCCAGCAGTTTTAGCTCTTCTTACTACAATGAGCAGTTCTTC. Translating it yields CASSFSSSYYNEQFF.

The chain carries TRBV6-1 and TRBJ1-2, with D perhaps matching TRBD1 (5 bases). The CDR3 covers 18 residues. Germline V gene lookup returns CDR1 MNHNS and CDR2 SASEGT. Trimming stripped 0 bases from V and 0 bases from J, with 17 bases between. This CDR3 reads CASSEAFYSIQANYGYTF. DNA for the CDR3: TGTGCCAGCAGTGAAGCCTTCTACAGCATACAGGCTAACTATGGCTACACCTTC.

The rearrangement links TRBV28 to TRBJ2-7, with TRBD2 identical over 12 bases. CDR3 length: 19 residues. In germline, CDR1 is MDHEN, CDR2 SYDVKM. Losses at the gene ends were 2 bases for V and 0 bases for J; bases not matched to a gene: 11. Written as DNA, the CDR3 is TGTGCCAGCAGTTTAAGGCTAGCGGGGGGGCGCAGCGCCTCCTACGAGCAGTACTTC. Amino acids: CASSLRLAGGRSASYEQYF.

V is TRBV27 and J is TRBJ2-5; 12 bases map to TRBD2. CDR3 length equals 16 residues. CDR1 and CDR2 (germline): MNHEY, SMNVEV (reference sequence). V was clipped by 5 bases and J by 7 bases; unmatched bases: 11. Written as DNA, the CDR3 is TGTGCCAGCAGTCCAGCCAGACTAGCGGGAGTGGGGACCCAGTACTTC. It is translated as CASSPARLAGVGTQYF.

V is TRBV4-2 and J is TRBJ1-2; 10 bases agree with TRBD1. Trimming removed 2 bases from V and 5 bases from J; junction bases left unmatched: 5. The CDR3 sequence is 15 residues long. Germline V CDR1 and CDR2: LGHNA, YNFKEQ. In DNA, the CDR3 is TGTGCCAGCAGCCAACGACAGGGGGCGGAGTATGGCTACACCTTC. Protein: CASSQRQGAEYGYTF.

The chain recombines TRBV27 with TRBJ2-1; 7 bases align to TRBD2. Germline-derived CDR1 and CDR2 are MNHEY and SMNVEV (reference sequence). The CDR3 consists of 14 residues. Trimming at V came to 5 bases and at J to 9 bases, leaving 10 bases not matched to a gene. Written as DNA, the CDR3 is TGTGCCAGCAGTCTCAGGCTAGCGGCCCTTGAGCAGTTCTTC. This sequence encodes CASSLRLAALEQFF.